The rows below give T cell receptor beta chains drawn from one sample of a study of molecular identifiers for immune sequencing clone quantification. Via MiXCR, TCRdb re-called the PCR reads, giving one row per CDR3 protein. In the table there are around 470,000 distinct CDR3 sequences, around a fifth of which are singletons. What was sequenced was naive CD8+ T cells from blood, with Jurkat cell RNA spiked in. These receptors were obtained from a human donor in good health. Some libraries in this study had Jurkat cell RNA spiked in. Each CDR3 is given with its conserved first and last residue. The order of the fields is V gene, J gene, D gene, clone size, CDR3 DNA, CDR3 protein. A D gene is named only where the DNA matches it firmly. A clone size is listed for some rows: how often the clone was seen (once, few, many), or a class if it is expanded.

TRBV7-2	TRBJ2-1	TRBD1	NA	TGTGCCAGCAGCACGACAGGGCTTGAGGATGAGCAGTTCTTC	CASSTTGLEDEQFF
TRBV19	TRBJ2-2	NA	NA	TGTGCCAGTAGTACTGCGACAAGGGGCACCGGGGAGCTGTTTTTT	CASSTATRGTGELFF
TRBV28	TRBJ1-1	NA	many	TGTGCCAGCAGTTTGGGACCACAGTTTTTGGGGACTGAAGCTTTCTTT	CASSLGPQFLGTEAFF
TRBV4-1	TRBJ1-1	NA	few	TGCGCCAGCAGCCAAGACCGGACGTTAGGTACTGAAGCTTTCTTT	CASSQDRTLGTEAFF
TRBV10-3	TRBJ1-4	TRBD1	few	TGTGCCATCAGTGACCCACCCGGGACAGGGGGTGAAAAACTGTTTTTT	CAISDPPGTGGEKLFF
TRBV27	TRBJ2-6	NA	NA	TGTGCCGGCAGTGTACAGGGCGGGGGGGCCAACGTCCTGACTTTC	CAGSVQGGGANVLTF
TRBV4-1	TRBJ2-1	TRBD2	NA	TGCGCCAGCAGCCCCCGGACTAGCGGGATGGGCTACAATGAGCAGTTCTTC	CASSPRTSGMGYNEQFF
TRBV5-1	TRBJ2-7	NA	many	TGCGCCAGCAGCCCTGCTACGGGGGCGTCCTACGAGCAGTACTTC	CASSPATGASYEQYF
TRBV6-1	TRBJ2-7	TRBD2	NA	TGTGCCAGCAGTGAAACCGTGGGTCTAGCGGTCTACGAGCAGTACTTC	CASSETVGLAVYEQYF
TRBV29-1	TRBJ2-3	NA	many	TGCAGCGTTGATGTCTCAGATACGCAGTATTTT	CSVDVSDTQYF
TRBV5-4	TRBJ2-3	NA	many	TGTGCCAGCAGCGAGGGCCTTACAGCAAATACGCAGTATTTT	CASSEGLTANTQYF
TRBV11-2	TRBJ2-7	NA	NA	TGTGCCAGCAGCTTATTTGTCGGGAGAACCTACGAGCAGTACTTC	CASSLFVGRTYEQYF
TRBV5-1	TRBJ1-1	NA	NA	TGCGCCAGCAGCCATCTCCCGGAGACTGAAGCTCTCTTT	CASSHLPETEALF
TRBV5-1	TRBJ1-5	NA	many	TGCGCCAGCAGAGAACAGGACTCAGGGCCCCAGCATTTT	CASREQDSGPQHF
TRBV7-2	TRBJ2-2	NA	many	TGTGCCAGCAGCTTAGTTGAAGGTTGGGCCGGGGAGCTGTTTTTT	CASSLVEGWAGELFF
TRBV27	TRBJ2-2	NA	NA	TGTGCCAGCAATTTAGGACAGTCGAACACCGGGGAGCTGTTTTTT	CASNLGQSNTGELFF
TRBV29-1	TRBJ1-4	NA	many	TGCAGCGTTTCTGGCCAGCCCTCCGGGGAAAATGAAAAACTGTTTTTT	CSVSGQPSGENEKLFF
TRBV5-1	TRBJ2-6	TRBD1	many	TGCGCCAGCAGCTTGGAGCACAGGGGGCTTTTCTCTGGGGCCAACGTCCTGACTTTC	CASSLEHRGLFSGANVLTF
TRBV7-9	TRBJ1-2	TRBD1	NA	TGTGCCAGCAGCAGACAGGGGACCCACCACTTGACTAACTATGGCTACACCTTC	CASSRQGTHHLTNYGYTF
TRBV6-6	TRBJ2-7	NA	NA	TGTGTCTTGGGGGGGGCGGGCTACGAGCAGTACTTC	CVLGGAGYEQYF
TRBV9	TRBJ2-5	TRBD2	NA	TGTGCCAGCAGCGGGCTAGCGGGGGGAAAATTCCAAGAGACCCAGTACTTC	CASSGLAGGKFQETQYF
TRBV25-1	TRBJ1-4	NA	few	TGTGCCCTAGGCCAGGGGCCAACTAATGAAAAACTGTTTTTT	CALGQGPTNEKLFF
TRBV12-3/TRBV12-4	TRBJ2-2	NA	few	TGTGCCAGCAGTCCCGAGCCGGGACCGAACACCGGGGAGCTGTTTTTT	CASSPEPGPNTGELFF
TRBV28	TRBJ1-5	TRBD1	many	TGTGCCAGCAGTTTATGGACGGGGACAGCGGGGAATCAGCCCCAGCATTTT	CASSLWTGTAGNQPQHF
TRBV21-1	TRBJ2-4	NA	NA	TGTGCCAGCAGCACGAGGATGGGACTAGCGGGGATTCTAGCCAAAAACATTCAGTACTTC	CASSTRMGLAGILAKNIQYF
TRBV9	TRBJ1-1	NA	many	TGTGCCAGCAGCGTAGGAGGCTCTGAAGCTTTCTTT	CASSVGGSEAFF
TRBV6-2/TRBV6-3	TRBJ2-3	TRBD2	NA	TGTGCCAGCAGTTACTTGAGCGGGAGAAGCACAGATACGCAGTATTTT	CASSYLSGRSTDTQYF
TRBV30	TRBJ2-6	NA	few	TGTGCCTGGGACACCTACTCTGGGGCCAACGTCCTGACTTTC	CAWDTYSGANVLTF
TRBV19	TRBJ2-2	NA	NA	TGTGCCAGTTCTTACGGGAGTGCCGGGGGGCTGTTTTTT	CASSYGSAGGLFF
TRBV7-9	TRBJ2-7	NA	NA	TGTGCCAGCAGCTACGACGGTAGATACTCCTACGAGCAGTACTTC	CASSYDGRYSYEQYF
TRBV6-1	TRBJ2-3	NA	NA	TGTGCCAGCAGTGAAGGCGTCGAGTTGTCGTATGCAGATACGCAGTATTTT	CASSEGVELSYADTQYF